The entry below describes one T cell receptor beta chain. Its matching antigen is unknown. This CDR3 has 14 amino acids. The V gene's germline CDR1 is SGHNT and CDR2 YYREEE (reference sequence). Germline trimming cut 4 bases from V and 3 bases from J; bases unmatched to any gene: 3. Healthy people donating bone marrow made up the donors. This sample was included in a study of cytomegalovirus exposure and HLA in healthy donors. Whole-study findings and limits: Overall, roughly 150 TCR beta chains were annotated as cytomegalovirus-associated.

PCR primers comprised 60 Vbeta and 13 Jbeta primers. Using immunoSEQ multiplex PCR, the repertoire was profiled, and TCRdb retains in-frame clones only, with some absent. The sample contains about 61,000 clones, 87% of which appear only once. The source of this sequence is a man aged 18-30 years in good health and CMV-seronegative. The rearrangement links TRBV5-4 to TRBJ2-5; 10 positions agree with TRBD1. The specimen sequenced was PBMCs. CDR3 sequence reads: CASSPGTGEETQYF. As DNA, the CDR3 is TGTGCCAGCAGCCCCGGGACAGGGGAAGAGACCCAGTACTTC.